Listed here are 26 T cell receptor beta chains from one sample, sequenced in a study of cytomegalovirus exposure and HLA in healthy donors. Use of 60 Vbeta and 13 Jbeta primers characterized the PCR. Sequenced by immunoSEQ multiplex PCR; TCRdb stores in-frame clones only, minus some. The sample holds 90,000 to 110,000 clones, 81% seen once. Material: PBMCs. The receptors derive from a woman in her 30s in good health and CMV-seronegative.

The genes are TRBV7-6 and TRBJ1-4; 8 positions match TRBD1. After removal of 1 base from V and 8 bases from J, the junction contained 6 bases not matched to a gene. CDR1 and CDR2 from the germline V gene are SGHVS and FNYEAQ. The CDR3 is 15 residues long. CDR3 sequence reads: CASSLENRDREKLFF. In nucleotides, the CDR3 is TGTGCCAGCAGCTTAGAAAACCGGGACAGGGAAAAACTGTTTTTT.

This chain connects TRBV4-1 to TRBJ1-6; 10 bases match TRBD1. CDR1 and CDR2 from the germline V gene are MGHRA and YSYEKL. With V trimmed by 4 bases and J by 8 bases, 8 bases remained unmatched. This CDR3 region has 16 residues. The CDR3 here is CASSRDRGLNDSPLHF. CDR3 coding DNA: TGCGCCAGCAGCCGAGACAGGGGGCTAAACGATTCACCCCTCCACTTT.

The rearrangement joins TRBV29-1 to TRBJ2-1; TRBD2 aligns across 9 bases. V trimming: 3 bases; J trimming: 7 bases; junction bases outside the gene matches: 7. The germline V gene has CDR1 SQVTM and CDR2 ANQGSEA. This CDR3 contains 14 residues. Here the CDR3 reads CSVDRAGGGNEQFF. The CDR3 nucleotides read TGCAGCGTTGACAGAGCGGGAGGAGGGAATGAGCAGTTCTTC.

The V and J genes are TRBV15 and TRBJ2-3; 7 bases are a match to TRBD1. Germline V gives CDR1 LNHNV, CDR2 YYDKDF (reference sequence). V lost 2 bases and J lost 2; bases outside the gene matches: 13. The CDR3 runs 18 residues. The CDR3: CATSRTEQGMLPTDTQYF. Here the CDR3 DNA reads TGTGCCACCAGCAGAACCGAACAGGGGATGCTCCCCACAGATACGCAGTATTTT.

This CDR3 is CASSSPQTGNEKLFF. CDR3 in DNA: TGTGCCAGCAGTTCACCTCAGACAGGGAATGAAAAACTGTTTTTT. This chain links TRBV6-5 with TRBJ1-4; 7 bases are shared with TRBD1. The J segment lost 5 bases and the V segment lost 4 bases, leaving 7 bases of the junction unmatched. CDR3 length equals 15 residues. Germline V gene data show CDR1 as MNHEY and CDR2 as SVGAGI.

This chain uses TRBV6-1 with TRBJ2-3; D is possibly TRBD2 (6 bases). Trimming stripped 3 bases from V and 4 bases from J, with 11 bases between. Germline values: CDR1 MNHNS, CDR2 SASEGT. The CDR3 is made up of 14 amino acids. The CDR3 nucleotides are TGTGCCAGCAGTGACACTTCGGGAGCAGATACGCAGTATTTT. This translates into CASSDTSGADTQYF.

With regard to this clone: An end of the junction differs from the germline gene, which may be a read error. For the CDR3, the DNA is TGTTCCAGCAGCCCAAGTCAAATCAGTGAGCAGTTCTTC. The encoded protein is CSSSPSQISEQFF. The genes are TRBV7-9 and TRBJ2-1; D is uncertain. The CDR3 covers 13 residues. CDR1 and CDR2 from the germline V gene are SEHNR and FQNEAQ (reference sequence).

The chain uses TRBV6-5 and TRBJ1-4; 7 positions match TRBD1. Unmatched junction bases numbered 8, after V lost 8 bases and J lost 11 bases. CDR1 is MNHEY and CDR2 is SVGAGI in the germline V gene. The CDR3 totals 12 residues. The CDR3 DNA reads TGTGCCAGCCGGGACAGTTCGTGGAAACTGTTTTTT. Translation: CASRDSSWKLFF.

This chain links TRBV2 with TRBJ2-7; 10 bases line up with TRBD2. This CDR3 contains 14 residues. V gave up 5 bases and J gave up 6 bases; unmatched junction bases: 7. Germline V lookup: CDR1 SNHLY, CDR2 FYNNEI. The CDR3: CASSLAGVLGEQYF. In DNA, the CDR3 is TGTGCCAGCAGTCTAGCGGGAGTTTTAGGCGAGCAGTACTTC.

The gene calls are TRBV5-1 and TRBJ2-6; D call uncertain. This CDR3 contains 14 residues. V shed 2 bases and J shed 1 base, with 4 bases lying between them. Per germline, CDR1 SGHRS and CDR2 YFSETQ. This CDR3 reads CASSFSSGANVLTF. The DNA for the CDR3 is TGCGCCAGCAGCTTCTCGTCTGGGGCCAACGTCCTGACTTTC.

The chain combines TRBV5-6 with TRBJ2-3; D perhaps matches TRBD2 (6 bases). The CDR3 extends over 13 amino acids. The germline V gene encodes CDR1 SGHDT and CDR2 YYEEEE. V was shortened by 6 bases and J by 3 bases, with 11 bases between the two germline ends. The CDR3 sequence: CASNAGGTDTQYF. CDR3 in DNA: TGTGCCAGCAACGCTGGGGGGACAGATACGCAGTATTTT.

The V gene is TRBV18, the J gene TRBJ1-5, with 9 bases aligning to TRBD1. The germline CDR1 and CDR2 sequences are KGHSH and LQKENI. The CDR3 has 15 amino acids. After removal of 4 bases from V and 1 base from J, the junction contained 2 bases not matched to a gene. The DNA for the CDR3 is TGTGCCAGCTCACTAGGGACAGGGAGCAATCAGCCCCAGCATTTT. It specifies CASSLGTGSNQPQHF.

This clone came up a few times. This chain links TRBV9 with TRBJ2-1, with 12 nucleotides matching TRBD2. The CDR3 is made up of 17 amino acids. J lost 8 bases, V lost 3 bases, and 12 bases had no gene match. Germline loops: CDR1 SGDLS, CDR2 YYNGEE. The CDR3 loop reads CASSATSGSTLSHEQFF. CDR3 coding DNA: TGTGCCAGCAGCGCGACTAGCGGGAGCACTCTATCGCATGAGCAGTTCTTC.

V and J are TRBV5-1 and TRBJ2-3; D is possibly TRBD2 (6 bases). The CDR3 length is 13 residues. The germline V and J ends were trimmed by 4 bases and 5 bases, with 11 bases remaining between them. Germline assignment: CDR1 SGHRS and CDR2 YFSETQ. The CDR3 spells CASSREQGDTQYF. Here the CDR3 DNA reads TGCGCCAGCAGCCGGGAGCAGGGAGATACGCAGTATTTT.

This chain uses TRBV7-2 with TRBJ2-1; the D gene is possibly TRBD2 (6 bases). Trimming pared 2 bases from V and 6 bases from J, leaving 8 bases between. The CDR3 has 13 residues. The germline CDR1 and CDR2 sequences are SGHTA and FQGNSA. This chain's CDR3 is CASSLLEGNEQFF. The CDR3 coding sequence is TGTGCCAGCAGCTTATTGGAGGGCAATGAGCAGTTCTTC.

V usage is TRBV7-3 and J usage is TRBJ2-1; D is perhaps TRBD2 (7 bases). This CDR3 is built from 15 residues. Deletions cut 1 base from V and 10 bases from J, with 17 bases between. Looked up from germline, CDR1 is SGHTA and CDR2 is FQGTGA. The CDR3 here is CASSLILGGGYEQFF. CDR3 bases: TGTGCCAGCAGCTTAATTTTAGGGGGGGGTTACGAGCAGTTCTTC. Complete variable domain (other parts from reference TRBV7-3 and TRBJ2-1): GAGVSQTPSNKVTEKGKYVELRCDPISGHTALYWYRQSLGQGPEFLIYFQGTGAADDSGLPNDRFFAVRPEGSVSTLKIQRTERGDSAVYLCASSLILGGGYEQFFGPGTRLTVL.

The DNA of the CDR3 is TGTGCCGGGTACCGGGACAGGGGGCTCGGGGCGGCTACCGGGGAGCTGTTTTTT. Residues: CAGYRDRGLGAATGELFF. V usage is TRBV19 and J usage is TRBJ2-2; 12 bases line up with TRBD1. From germline, CDR1 is LNHDA and CDR2 SQIVND (reference sequence). This CDR3 has 18 amino acids. Germline trimming cut 11 bases from V and 5 bases from J; bases unmatched to any gene: 18. The full variable domain, rest sourced from reference TRBV19 and TRBJ2-2, is DGGITQSPKYLFRKEGQNVTLSCEQNLNHDAMYWYRQDPGQGLRLIYYSQIVNDFQKGDIAEGYSVSREKKESFPLTVTSAQKNPTAFYLCAGYRDRGLGAATGELFFGEGSRLTVL.

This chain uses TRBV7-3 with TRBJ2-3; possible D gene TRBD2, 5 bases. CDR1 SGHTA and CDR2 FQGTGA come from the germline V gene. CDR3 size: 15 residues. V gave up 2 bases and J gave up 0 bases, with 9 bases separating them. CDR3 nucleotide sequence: TGTGCCAGCAGCTTAGGGGAGCTCAGCACAGATACGCAGTATTTT. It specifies CASSLGELSTDTQYF.

CDR3 in amino acids: CASSQRSLSAAVRRFHQPQHF. CDR3 in DNA: TGCGCCAGCAGCCAACGGTCCCTGTCGGCAGCAGTAAGGAGGTTCCATCAGCCCCAGCATTTT. The chain joins TRBV4-1 to TRBJ1-5; no reliable D call. The CDR3 contains 21 residues. Germline assignment: CDR1 MGHRA and CDR2 YSYEKL. V lost 2 bases to trimming and J lost 5 bases, with 31 bases between them.

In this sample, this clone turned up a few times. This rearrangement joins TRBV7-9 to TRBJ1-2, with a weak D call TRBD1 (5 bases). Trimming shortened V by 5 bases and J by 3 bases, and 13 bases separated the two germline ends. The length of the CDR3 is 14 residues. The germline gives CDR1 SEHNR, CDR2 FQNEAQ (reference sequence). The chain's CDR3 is CASSHRWGDYGYTF. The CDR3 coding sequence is TGTGCCAGCAGCCACCGGTGGGGGGACTATGGCTACACCTTC.

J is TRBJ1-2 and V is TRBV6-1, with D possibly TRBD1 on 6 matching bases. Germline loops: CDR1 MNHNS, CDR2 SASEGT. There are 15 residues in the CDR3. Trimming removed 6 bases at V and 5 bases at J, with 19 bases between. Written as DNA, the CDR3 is TGTGCCAGCAGGGTGGGCGCTAACCAGGGGTATGGCTACACCTTC. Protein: CASRVGANQGYGYTF.

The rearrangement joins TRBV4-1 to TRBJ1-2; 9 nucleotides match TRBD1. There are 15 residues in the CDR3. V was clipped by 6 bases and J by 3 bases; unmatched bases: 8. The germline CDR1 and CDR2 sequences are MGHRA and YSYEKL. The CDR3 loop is CASRPQGARDYGYTF. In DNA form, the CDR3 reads TGCGCCAGCAGGCCACAGGGGGCGCGGGACTATGGCTACACCTTC.

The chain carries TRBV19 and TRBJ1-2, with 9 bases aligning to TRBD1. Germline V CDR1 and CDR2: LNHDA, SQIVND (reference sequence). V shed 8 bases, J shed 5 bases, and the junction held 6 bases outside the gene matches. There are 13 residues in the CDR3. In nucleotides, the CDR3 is TGTGCCAGTTCTACACAGGGGGCGTATGGCTACACCTTC. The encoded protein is CASSTQGAYGYTF.

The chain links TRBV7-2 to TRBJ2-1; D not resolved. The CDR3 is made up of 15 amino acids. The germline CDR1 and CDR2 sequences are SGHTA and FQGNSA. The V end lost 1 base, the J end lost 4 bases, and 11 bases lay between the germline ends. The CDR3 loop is CASSLVLTSYNEQFF. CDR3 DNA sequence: TGTGCCAGCAGCTTAGTACTTACCTCATACAATGAGCAGTTCTTC. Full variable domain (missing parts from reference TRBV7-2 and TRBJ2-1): GAGVSQSPSNKVTEKGKDVELRCDPISGHTALYWYRQSLGQGLEFLIYFQGNSAPDKSGLPSDRFSAERTGGSVSTLTIQRTQQEDSAVYLCASSLVLTSYNEQFFGPGTRLTVL.

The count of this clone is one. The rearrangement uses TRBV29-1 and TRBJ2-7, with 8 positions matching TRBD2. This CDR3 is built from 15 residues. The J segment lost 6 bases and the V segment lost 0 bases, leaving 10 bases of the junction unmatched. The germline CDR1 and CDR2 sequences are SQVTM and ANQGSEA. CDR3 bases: TGCAGCGTTGAAGATAGCGGGAACTTTTTCGGCGAGCAGTACTTC. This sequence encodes CSVEDSGNFFGEQYF.

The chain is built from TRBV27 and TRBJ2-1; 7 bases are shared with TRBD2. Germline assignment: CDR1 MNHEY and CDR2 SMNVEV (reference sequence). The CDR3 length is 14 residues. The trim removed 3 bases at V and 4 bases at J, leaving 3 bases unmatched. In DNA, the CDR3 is TGTGCCAGCAGTTTGCTAGCGGTATACAATGAGCAGTTCTTC. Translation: CASSLLAVYNEQFF.